This T cell receptor beta chain derives from a study of human T cells and chemical hapten exposure. Study results and caveats: The count of PT1 expanded TCRs correlated positively with patch test score.

The time point: patch test 2, 6 weeks after DPC sensitization. Specified treatment: therapeutic diphenylcyclopropenone sensitization with weekly scalp DPC. RNA extraction used unfractionated whole blood as the source of total RNA. The drawing of blood occurred before each patch test was applied. Turning to this clonotype: What it binds is not known.

Using its own MiXCR run on the RACE reads, TCRdb lists one record per CDR3 protein. This repertoire shows tens of thousands of distinct CDR3 sequences, about 9.6% found once; its top ten account for 11% to 15%. This CDR3 region has 11 residues. Germline V gene lookup returns CDR1 MDHEN and CDR2 SYDVKM. V lost 6 bases to trimming and J lost 9 bases; unmatched junction nucleotides: 4. This specimen consisted of whole blood, obtained in connection with sensitization to the hapten diphenylcyclopropenone (DPC). This clonotype was obtained from a woman in her 30s with alopecia areata. Some clones in this sample may be carry-over from other donors' samples. This rearrangement joins TRBV28 to TRBJ2-5; 7 positions match TRBD2. The CDR3 sequence is CASRVRGAQYF. The CDR3 coding sequence is TGTGCCAGCAGGGTTCGGGGGGCCCAGTACTTC.